The 24 T cell receptor beta chains below all came from one sample that was sequenced in a study of T cell responses to AZD1222 COVID-19 vaccine. The protocol was immunoSEQ multiplex PCR, while the TCRdb copy is restricted to in-frame clones and leaves out a portion. The table records some 160,000 clones, roughly 89% of them present only once. Sequences were derived from peripheral blood, sampled 28 days after the second AZD1222 dose. Source of these receptors: an adult who received the AZD1222 COVID-19 vaccine.

The V and J genes are TRBV29-1 and TRBJ2-2; D might be TRBD1 or TRBD2, each matching 5 bases. Germline V gene data show CDR1 as SQVTM and CDR2 as ANQGSEA. The CDR3 is 14 amino acids. Trimming took 6 bases from V and 5 from J, leaving 16 bases between them. The CDR3 sequence is CSVGTGEGTGELFF. As DNA, the CDR3 is TGCAGCGTAGGGACGGGCGAGGGGACCGGGGAGCTGTTTTTT.

The chain combines TRBV12-3 or TRBV12-4 with TRBJ2-7; D remains ambiguous. The CDR3 is 11 residues long. The V gene lost 6 bases and the J gene lost 3 bases, with 6 bases spanning the gap. CDR3 nucleotide sequence: TGTGCCAGCAGCCTCTTCTACGAGCAGTACTTC. Its translation is CASSLFYEQYF.

This clone came up a few times. The chain links TRBV6-6 to TRBJ2-3; 9 bases map to TRBD1. Germline V lookup: CDR1 MNHNY, CDR2 SVGAGI (reference sequence). The CDR3 is made up of 14 amino acids. Trimming cost V 7 bases and J 4 bases; bases outside gene matches: 6. CDR3 region: CASNTGGEADTQYF. The CDR3 DNA sequence: TGTGCCAGCAACACAGGGGGCGAAGCAGATACGCAGTATTTT.

This chain connects TRBV6-5 to TRBJ2-7; 12 nucleotides agree with TRBD2. Germline values: CDR1 MNHEY, CDR2 SVGAGI. Trimming cost V 4 bases and J 2 bases; bases outside gene matches: 3. This CDR3 comprises 15 residues. CDR3 nucleotides: TGTGCCAGCAGTTTGACTAGCGGGGGAACCTACGAGCAGTACTTC. It is translated as CASSLTSGGTYEQYF.

The chain joins TRBV7-2 to TRBJ2-3; 7 bases map to TRBD1. Germline V gene sequence: CDR1 SGHTA, CDR2 FQGNSA. The junction had 11 bases not matched to a gene; V was cut back by 5 bases and J by 6 bases. This CDR3 is 15 amino acids long. Here the CDR3 reads CASSPTGKRSDTQYF. Written as DNA, the CDR3 is TGTGCCAGCAGCCCGACAGGGAAGAGGTCGGATACGCAGTATTTT.

This clone came up once. The chain has TRBV9 and TRBJ2-1; D not certain. This CDR3 contains 12 residues. In germline, CDR1 is SGDLS, CDR2 YYNGEE. Trimming removed 0 bases from V and 7 bases from J, with 5 bases in between. The DNA of the CDR3 is TGTGCCAGCAGCGTAGAAGGAAATGAGCAGTTCTTC. It yields the protein CASSVEGNEQFF.

The CDR3 DNA follows: TGTGCCAGCTTCTTCCAGGGGGCTCTGCCCCAGCATTTT. This encodes CASFFQGALPQHF. The chain employs TRBV27 and TRBJ1-5; 8 nucleotides line up with TRBD1. Per germline, CDR1 MNHEY and CDR2 SMNVEV (reference sequence). The CDR3 sequence is 13 residues long. Trimming took 8 bases from V and 9 from J; bases not matched to a gene: 9.

The rearrangement uses TRBV5-1 and TRBJ1-2, with 7 bases fitting TRBD1. The V gene's germline CDR1 is SGHRS and CDR2 YFSETQ. This CDR3 is built from 16 residues. V trimming: 1 base; J trimming: 4 bases; junction bases outside the gene matches: 10. CDR3 nucleotides: TGCGCCAGCAGCTTGTTGTCCCGACAGGGATCCTATGGCTACACCTTC. It translates to CASSLLSRQGSYGYTF.

The chain carries TRBV30 and TRBJ2-2; D call uncertain. Germline V lookup: CDR1 GTSNPN, CDR2 SVGIG (reference sequence). Trimming shortened V by 7 bases and J by 7 bases, and 19 bases separated the two germline ends. This CDR3 region has 14 residues. CDR3 DNA: TGTGCCTCCGGAGTTAGAGGAAAAGACGGGGAGCTGTTTTTT. Translated, it gives CASGVRGKDGELFF.

This CDR3 reads CAWSVGPNQPQHF. In DNA, the CDR3 is TGTGCCTGGAGTGTGGGGCCTAATCAGCCCCAGCATTTT. This chain uses TRBV30 with TRBJ1-5, with TRBD1 as a possible D gene (5 bases). This CDR3 region has 13 residues. CDR1 and CDR2 from the germline V gene are GTSNPN and SVGIG (reference sequence). V shed 0 bases and J shed 4 bases, with 7 bases lying between them.

The CDR3 here is CASTNYAETQYF. CDR3 DNA: TGTGCCAGTACGAACTATGCAGAGACCCAGTACTTC. The chain couples TRBV19 to TRBJ2-5; the D is unclear. Trimming shortened V by 7 bases and J by 4 bases, and 10 bases separated the two germline ends. CDR3 length: 12 residues. The germline CDR1 and CDR2 sequences are LNHDA and SQIVND (reference sequence).

The gene calls are TRBV27 and TRBJ1-2; TRBD1 matches at 7 bases. Germline V gene sequence: CDR1 MNHEY, CDR2 SMNVEV (reference sequence). CDR3 size: 13 residues. J was trimmed by 8 bases and V by 6 bases; bases with no gene match: 9. The CDR3 nucleotides are TGTGCCAGCAGGCCAACAGGGGTGTGGGGCTACACCTTC. It translates to CASRPTGVWGYTF.

The chain uses TRBV2 and TRBJ1-5, with a weak D call TRBD1 (6 bases). V shed 3 bases and J shed 9 bases, with 12 bases lying between them. CDR3 size: 13 residues. CDR1 SNHLY and CDR2 FYNNEI come from the germline V gene. The CDR3 loop is CASSESGVGPQHF. In DNA, the CDR3 is TGTGCCAGCAGTGAGTCAGGGGTTGGGCCCCAGCATTTT.

In regard to this clone: This same CDR3 is encoded by further DNA sequences in the sample. This chain joins TRBV5-1 and TRBJ2-3; 9 positions match TRBD1. The CDR3 runs to 15 residues. After removal of 10 bases from V and 2 bases from J, the junction contained 11 bases not matched to a gene. The germline V gene encodes CDR1 SGHRS and CDR2 YFSETQ. The CDR3 region is CASREGTGPTDTQYF. The DNA for the CDR3 is TGCGCCTCAAGGGAAGGGACAGGGCCCACAGATACGCAGTATTTT.

The rearrangement joins TRBV7-9 to TRBJ1-2; TRBD1 is a possible D gene (5 bases). Germline CDR1 is SEHNR and CDR2 is FQNEAQ (reference sequence). The CDR3 extends over 15 amino acids. V dropped 5 bases and J dropped 8 bases, with 21 bases sitting between them. The CDR3: CASSREGLPLRGYTF. For the CDR3, the DNA is TGTGCCAGCAGCCGCGAGGGACTCCCGCTGAGGGGCTACACCTTC.

The genes are TRBV11-2 and TRBJ2-7; possibly TRBD2 for D (6 bases). V was pared by 2 bases and J by 2 bases, with 13 bases between. Germline V lookup: CDR1 SGHAT, CDR2 FQNNGV. The CDR3 loop spans 15 amino acids. CDR3 loop: CASSLKAGRPYEQYF. The CDR3 DNA reads TGTGCCAGCAGCTTAAAAGCAGGGAGGCCCTACGAGCAGTACTTC. Variable domain in full (rest from reference TRBV11-2 and TRBJ2-7): EAGVAQSPRYKIIEKRQSVAFWCNPISGHATLYWYQQILGQGPKLLIQFQNNGVVDDSQLPKDRFSAERLKGVDSTLKIQPAKLEDSAVYLCASSLKAGRPYEQYFGPGTRLTVT.

V and J are TRBV6-5 and TRBJ1-1, with TRBD1 as a possible D gene (5 bases). This CDR3 contains 14 residues. Germline lookup yields CDR1 MNHEY and CDR2 SVGAGI. V dropped 6 bases and J dropped 1 base, with 12 bases sitting between them. The CDR3, as DNA: TGTGCCAGCAGAACCAGAGACAGGAACACTGAAGCTTTCTTT. It is translated as CASRTRDRNTEAFF.

The gene calls are TRBV19 and TRBJ1-2, with 7 bases fitting TRBD1. After removal of 7 bases from V and 0 bases from J, the junction contained 14 bases not matched to a gene. This CDR3 has 17 residues. The V gene's germline CDR1 is LNHDA and CDR2 SQIVND (reference sequence). The DNA for the CDR3 is TGTGCCAGTAAGATAAGGGACAGACCCACAGCTAACTATGGCTACACCTTC. Protein product: CASKIRDRPTANYGYTF.

This chain links TRBV7-2 with TRBJ2-3; D is uncertain. V lost 2 bases to trimming and J lost 1 base, with 7 bases between them. In germline, CDR1 is SGHTA, CDR2 FQGNSA. This CDR3 comprises 14 residues. The CDR3 DNA reads as TGTGCCAGCAGCTTATCCAGCGGCACAGATACGCAGTATTTT. This encodes CASSLSSGTDTQYF. The complete variable domain, with remaining parts taken from reference TRBV7-2 and TRBJ2-3, reads GAGVSQSPSNKVTEKGKDVELRCDPISGHTALYWYRQSLGQGLEFLIYFQGNSAPDKSGLPSDRFSAERTGGSVSTLTIQRTQQEDSAVYLCASSLSSGTDTQYFGPGTRLTVL.

This clone is a singleton in its sample. The V and J genes are TRBV2 and TRBJ1-1; D gene ambiguous. V lost 8 bases to trimming and J lost 0 bases, with 13 bases between them. Germline assignment: CDR1 SNHLY and CDR2 FYNNEI. The CDR3 consists of 14 residues. CDR3 nucleotides: TGTGCCAGCGACCCGTCGACGCTGAACACTGAAGCTTTCTTT. This codes for CASDPSTLNTEAFF.

V and J are TRBV19 and TRBJ1-2; D is undetermined. There are 14 residues in the CDR3. Germline V CDR1 and CDR2: LNHDA, SQIVND (reference sequence). Trimming took 3 bases from V and 1 from J, leaving 9 bases between them. DNA for the CDR3: TGTGCCAGTAGTATTATAGGGATTAACTATGGCTACACCTTC. It translates to CASSIIGINYGYTF.

The chain links TRBV19 to TRBJ2-7, with no clear D. CDR3 length: 14 amino acids. Deletions cut 1 base from V and 6 bases from J, with 13 bases between. Germline V gene data show CDR1 as LNHDA and CDR2 as SQIVND (reference sequence). The CDR3 loop reads CASSIAPSGREQYF. DNA of the CDR3: TGTGCCAGTAGTATAGCCCCCTCCGGGCGCGAGCAGTACTTC.

The V gene is TRBV4-1, the J gene TRBJ1-1; D remains unclear. The CDR3 contains 13 residues. Germline CDR1 MGHRA, CDR2 YSYEKL. Trimming left V 4 bases short and J 2 bases short, with 8 bases between. CDR3 DNA sequence: TGCGCCAGCAGCCGGGGTATAAACACTGAAGCTTTCTTT. Protein: CASSRGINTEAFF.

The chain employs TRBV29-1 and TRBJ2-7; perhaps TRBD2 as D (5 bases). Germline V lookup: CDR1 SQVTM, CDR2 ANQGSEA. The length of the CDR3 is 13 residues. V was pared by 1 base and J by 11 bases, with 18 bases between. The CDR3 sequence is CSVEVSLRGPKYF. CDR3 coding DNA: TGCAGCGTTGAAGTGAGCCTTAGAGGGCCGAAGTACTTC.